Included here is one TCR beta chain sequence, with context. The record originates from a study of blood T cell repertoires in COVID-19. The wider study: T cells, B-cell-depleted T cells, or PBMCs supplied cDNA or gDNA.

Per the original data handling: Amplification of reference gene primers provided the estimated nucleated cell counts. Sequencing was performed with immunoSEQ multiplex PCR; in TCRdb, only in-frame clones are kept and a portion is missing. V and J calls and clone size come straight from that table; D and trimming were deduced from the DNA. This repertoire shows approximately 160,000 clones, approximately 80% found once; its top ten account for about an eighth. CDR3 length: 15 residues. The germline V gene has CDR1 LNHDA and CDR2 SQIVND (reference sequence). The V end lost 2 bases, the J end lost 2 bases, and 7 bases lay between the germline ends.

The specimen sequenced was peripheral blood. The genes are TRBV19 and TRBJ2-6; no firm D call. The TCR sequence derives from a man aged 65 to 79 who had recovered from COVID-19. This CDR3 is CASSIITAGANVLTF. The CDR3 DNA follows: TGTGCCAGTAGTATAATCACAGCTGGGGCCAACGTCCTGACTTTC.